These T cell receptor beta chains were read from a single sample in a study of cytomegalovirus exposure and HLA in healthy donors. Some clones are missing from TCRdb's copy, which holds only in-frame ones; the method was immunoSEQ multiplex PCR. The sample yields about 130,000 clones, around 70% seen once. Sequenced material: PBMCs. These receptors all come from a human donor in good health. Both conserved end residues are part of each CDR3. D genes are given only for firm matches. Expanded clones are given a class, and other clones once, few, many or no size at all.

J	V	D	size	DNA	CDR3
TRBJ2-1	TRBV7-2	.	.	TGTGCCAGCAGCTCGGGGAGTAGCTCCTACAATGAGCAGTTCTTC	CASSSGSSSYNEQFF
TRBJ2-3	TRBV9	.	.	TGTGCCAGCAGCGAGGGGCCGGAAGATACGCAGTATTTT	CASSEGPEDTQYF
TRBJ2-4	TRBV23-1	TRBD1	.	TGCGCCAGCAGTCAAATTCCGGGACAGGGGAGAGTAGACATTCAGTACTTC	CASSQIPGQGRVDIQYF
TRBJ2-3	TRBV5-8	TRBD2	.	TGTGCCAGCAGCTTGCTAGCGGGAGTTACAGATACGCAGTATTTT	CASSLLAGVTDTQYF
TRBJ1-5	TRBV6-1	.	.	TGTGCCAGCAGTGAAGCGTCCATTAGCAATCAGCCCCAGCATTTT	CASSEASISNQPQHF
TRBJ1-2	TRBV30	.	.	TGTGCCTGGAGTAAGGGGAACTATGGCTACACCTTC	CAWSKGNYGYTF
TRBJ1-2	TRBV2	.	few	TGTGCCAGCAGCGAACCAGACAGGTTGTACGGTGGCTACACCTTC	CASSEPDRLYGGYTF
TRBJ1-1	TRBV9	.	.	TGTGCCAGCAGCATCGACAGGACCCCTACTGAAGCTTTCTTT	CASSIDRTPTEAFF
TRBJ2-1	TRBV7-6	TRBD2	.	TGTGCCAGCAGCCCGAGGCTAGCGGGTTACTACAATGAGCAGTTCTTC	CASSPRLAGYYNEQFF
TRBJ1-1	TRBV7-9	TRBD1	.	TGTGCCAGCAGCTCACTCCCGGGACAGGGCAACACTGAAGCTTTCTTT	CASSSLPGQGNTEAFF
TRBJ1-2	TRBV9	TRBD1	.	TGTGCCAGCAGCGCAGACAGGGTTCTATGGTATGGCTACACCTTC	CASSADRVLWYGYTF
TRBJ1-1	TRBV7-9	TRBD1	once	TGTGCCAGCAGCCATGTCTTGGACAGGGGGTTTTGGACTGAAGCTTTCTTT	CASSHVLDRGFWTEAFF
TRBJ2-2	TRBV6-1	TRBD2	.	TGTGCCAGCAGTGCCAGAGCGGGAGGGCCCACCGGGGAGCTGTTTTTT	CASSARAGGPTGELFF
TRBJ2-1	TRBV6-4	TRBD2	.	TGTGCCAGCAGTGGGTTTAGCGGGAGTCTCCGCAATGAGCAGTTCTTC	CASSGFSGSLRNEQFF
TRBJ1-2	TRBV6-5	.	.	TGTGCCAGCAGTTACTCACGGGGTGGTGTCTATGGCTACACCTTC	CASSYSRGGVYGYTF
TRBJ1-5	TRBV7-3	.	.	TGTGCCAGCAGCTTACTAGGGGGGGCCAATCAGCCCCAGCATTTT	CASSLLGGANQPQHF
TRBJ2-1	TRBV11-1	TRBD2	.	TGTGCCAGCAGCTTCGGCGGGAGGTATGAGCAGTTCTTC	CASSFGGRYEQFF
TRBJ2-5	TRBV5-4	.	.	TGTGCCAGCAGCCCATCGGTCAGGGGAGAGACCCAGTACTTC	CASSPSVRGETQYF
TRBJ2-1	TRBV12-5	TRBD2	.	TGTGCTAGTGGGGGACTAGCGCACAATGAGCAGTTCTTC	CASGGLAHNEQFF
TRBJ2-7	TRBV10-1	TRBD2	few	TGCGCCAACTCAACCCTAACAAGACTAGCGGAGCCCTACGAGCAGTACTTC	CANSTLTRLAEPYEQYF
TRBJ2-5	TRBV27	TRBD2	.	TGTGCCAGCAGACGAGCGGGGGGGTTCCAAGAGACCCAGTACTTC	CASRRAGGFQETQYF
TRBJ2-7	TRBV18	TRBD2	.	TGTGCCAGCTCGTCCCTCGGGACTAGGAATTACGAGCAGTACTTC	CASSSLGTRNYEQYF
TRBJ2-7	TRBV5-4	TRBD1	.	TGTGCCAGCAGCTTCCAGGGGGCAAGATACGAGCAGTACTTC	CASSFQGARYEQYF
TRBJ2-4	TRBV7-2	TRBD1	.	TGTGCCAGCAGCGCCCGGGACAGGGTCTCCATTCAGTACTTC	CASSARDRVSIQYF
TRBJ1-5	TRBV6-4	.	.	TGTGCCAGCAGTCCAAACGGGGGGAGACATCCCCAGCATTTT	CASSPNGGRHPQHF
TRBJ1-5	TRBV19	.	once	TGTGCCAGTAGTATTCTCCGGGGGGTAAGCAATCAGCCCCAGCATTTT	CASSILRGVSNQPQHF
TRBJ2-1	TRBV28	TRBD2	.	TGTGCCAGCAGCCCTATAGCGGGAGAGGTAAGGAATGAGCAGTTCTTC	CASSPIAGEVRNEQFF
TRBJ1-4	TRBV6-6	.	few	TGTGCCAGCAGTTACTCGACCCCGAGGGTTGAAAAACTGTTTTTT	CASSYSTPRVEKLFF
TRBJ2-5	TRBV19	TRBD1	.	TGTGCCACCGCGAAGACAGGGGTGCAAGAGACCCAGTACTTC	CATAKTGVQETQYF
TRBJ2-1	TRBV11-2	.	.	TGTGCCAGCAGCTTAGGACTGTCACCCAATGAGCAGTTCTTC	CASSLGLSPNEQFF
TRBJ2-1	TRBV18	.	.	TGTGCCAGCTCACCACCGAGACTACAAAACAATGAGCAGTTCTTC	CASSPPRLQNNEQFF
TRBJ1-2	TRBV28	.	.	TGTGCCAGCAGTTTATGGGACAGCCATTATGGCTACACCTTC	CASSLWDSHYGYTF
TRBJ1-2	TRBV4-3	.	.	TGCGCCAGCAGCTACCAAGAAGGGTTAGCGACTCTGGGTGGCTACACCTTC	CASSYQEGLATLGGYTF
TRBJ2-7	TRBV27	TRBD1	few	TGTGCCAGCAGACCGGGACAGGTCTCCTACGAGCAGTACTTC	CASRPGQVSYEQYF
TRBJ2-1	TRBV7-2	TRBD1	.	TGTGCCAGCAGCTTCCCCTCACTCGGGACAGGAGCCTACAATGAGCAGTTCTTC	CASSFPSLGTGAYNEQFF
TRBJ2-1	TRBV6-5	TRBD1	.	TGTGCCAGCAGTTTTGAGACAGGGGGCCCCTATGAGCAGTTCTTC	CASSFETGGPYEQFF
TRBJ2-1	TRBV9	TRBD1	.	TGTGCCAGCAGCGTAGAGATCAGGGGGCTCAATGAGCAGTTCTTC	CASSVEIRGLNEQFF
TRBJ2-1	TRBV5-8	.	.	TGTGCCAGCAGCTGGAAAGACAGACCCCATGAGCAGTTCTTC	CASSWKDRPHEQFF
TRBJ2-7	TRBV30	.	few	TGTGCCTGGAGTGGCAGGGTCGAGCAGTACTTC	CAWSGRVEQYF
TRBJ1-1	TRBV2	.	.	TGTGCCAGCAGCCCCAGGGGCGGTACTGAAGCTTTCTTT	CASSPRGGTEAFF
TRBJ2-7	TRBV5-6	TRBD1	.	TGTGCCAGCAGCTTGGGGCAGGGGGTCTACGAGCAGTACTTC	CASSLGQGVYEQYF
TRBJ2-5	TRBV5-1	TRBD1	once	TGCGCCAGCAGCATAAGGACAGGGCTGGAGACCCAGTACTTC	CASSIRTGLETQYF
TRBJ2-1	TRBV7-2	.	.	TGTGCCAGCAGCGGGAGGTGGGGCACTGAGCAGTTCTTC	CASSGRWGTEQFF
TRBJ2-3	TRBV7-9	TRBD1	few	TGTGCCAGCAGCTTGGGACAGGACACAGATACGCAGTATTTT	CASSLGQDTDTQYF
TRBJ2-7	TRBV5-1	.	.	TGCGCCAGCAGCTTGGTTGGGACATCCCTAGAGCAGTACTTC	CASSLVGTSLEQYF
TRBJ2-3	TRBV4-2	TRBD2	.	TGTGCCAGCAGCCTGGGACTAGCGGGGGGCCCCTTATTCACAGATACGCAGTATTTT	CASSLGLAGGPLFTDTQYF
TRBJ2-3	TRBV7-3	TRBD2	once	TGTGCCAGCAGCCTCGTAGCGGGAGTTGGCACAGATACGCAGTATTTT	CASSLVAGVGTDTQYF
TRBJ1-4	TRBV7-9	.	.	TGTGCCAGCAGCACCAGGGGTGCAACTAATGAAAAACTGTTTTTT	CASSTRGATNEKLFF
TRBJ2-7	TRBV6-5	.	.	TGTGCCAGCAGGCTACAGGAAAGTTCTGTCGAGCAGTACTTC	CASRLQESSVEQYF
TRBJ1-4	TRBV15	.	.	TGTGCCACCAGCATTACAGGGAGCGGAACTAATGAAAAACTGTTTTTT	CATSITGSGTNEKLFF
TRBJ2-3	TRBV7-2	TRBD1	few	TGTGCCAGCAGCTTACAGGGGGGCACAGATACGCAGTATTTT	CASSLQGGTDTQYF
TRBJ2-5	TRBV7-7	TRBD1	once	TGTGCTAGCAGCTTTGCCGGGACAGGGGGCGAGACCCAGTACTTC	CASSFAGTGGETQYF
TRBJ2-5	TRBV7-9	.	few	TGTGCCAGCAGCTCAGGGGCTCTAGAGACCCAGTACTTC	CASSSGALETQYF
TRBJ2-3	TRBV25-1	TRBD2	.	TGTGCCAGCAGTGGGAGCGGGGGGGACCCAGATACGCAGTATTTT	CASSGSGGDPDTQYF
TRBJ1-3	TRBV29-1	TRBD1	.	TGCAGCGTTGTAAGACAGGGGGCTGGAAACACCATATATTTT	CSVVRQGAGNTIYF
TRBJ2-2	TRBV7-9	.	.	TGTGCCAGCAGCTTAGGTACAGGGAGTTGGACCGGGGAGCTGTTTTTT	CASSLGTGSWTGELFF
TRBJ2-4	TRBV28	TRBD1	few	TGTGCCAGCAGTTTGGGTGGGACAGTCCAACAGTACTTC	CASSLGGTVQQYF